The 31 T cell receptor beta chains in this list originate from one sample, sequenced in a study of glioma-infiltrating T cells after dendritic cell vaccination. Sequenced by immunoSEQ multiplex PCR; TCRdb stores in-frame clones only, minus some. The sample holds around 72,000 clones, approximately 80% seen once. Sequencing used blood, obtained before dendritic cell vaccination. The receptors were sampled from a human donor with glioblastoma.

CDR3 DNA sequence: TGCGCCAGCAGCTCAGGACAGGGGCCGGATTCACCCCTCCACTTT. The encoded protein is CASSSGQGPDSPLHF. The J gene is TRBJ1-6, the V gene TRBV5-1; 9 bases match TRBD1. Germline V gene lookup returns CDR1 SGHRS and CDR2 YFSETQ. The CDR3 runs 15 residues. V shed 3 bases and J 8 bases; nucleotides not matched to a gene: 6.

The chain links TRBV11-2 to TRBJ1-3, with 7 bases identical to TRBD1. The CDR3 contains 14 residues. The germline V gene has CDR1 SGHAT and CDR2 FQNNGV. Trimming at V came to 5 bases and at J to 4 bases, leaving 5 bases not matched to a gene. CDR3 amino acids: CASSLPTGGNTIYF. The DNA for the CDR3 is TGTGCCAGCAGCCTTCCGACAGGGGGAAACACCATATATTTT.

This sequence joins TRBV5-1 and TRBJ2-2; D uncertain. The germline V and J ends were trimmed by 2 bases and 1 base, with 9 bases remaining between them. This CDR3 is built from 15 residues. CDR1 SGHRS and CDR2 YFSETQ come from the germline V gene. The CDR3 spells CASSFRTGNTGELFF. The CDR3 bases are TGCGCCAGCAGCTTTCGTACGGGGAACACCGGGGAGCTGTTTTTT.

This chain links TRBV10-3 with TRBJ1-2; 9 nucleotides match TRBD1. Germline-derived CDR1 and CDR2 are ENHRY and SYGVKD. V was clipped by 3 bases and J by 7 bases; unmatched bases: 9. The CDR3 is made up of 15 amino acids. This CDR3 is CAISDADRGSSGYTF. The CDR3, as DNA: TGTGCCATCAGTGATGCCGACAGGGGGTCGTCTGGCTACACCTTC.

Points on this clone: The same CDR3 is also encoded by other DNA sequences in this sample. The chain uses TRBV9 and TRBJ1-5; D possibly corresponds to TRBD1 (6 bases). The CDR3 is 13 amino acids. V dropped 2 bases and J dropped 7 bases, with 10 bases sitting between them. Germline V gene data show CDR1 as SGDLS and CDR2 as YYNGEE. The CDR3 loop is CASSVTGRQPQHF. CDR3 nucleotide sequence: TGTGCCAGCAGCGTTACAGGGCGACAGCCCCAGCATTTT. The full variable domain, its missing parts supplied by reference TRBV9 and TRBJ1-5, is DSGVTQTPKHLITATGQRVTLRCSPRSGDLSVYWYQQSLDQGLQFLIQYYNGEERAKGNILERFSAQQFPDLHSELNLSSLELGDSALYFCASSVTGRQPQHFGDGTRLSIL.

The chain couples TRBV18 to TRBJ2-1; 7 bases are shared with TRBD1. This CDR3 has 13 amino acids. V was clipped by 5 bases and J by 7 bases; unmatched bases: 5. Germline V gene sequence: CDR1 KGHSH, CDR2 LQKENI. CDR3 DNA: TGTGCCAGCTCATGGGACAGCCTTAATGAGCAGTTCTTC. It specifies CASSWDSLNEQFF.

The rearrangement joins TRBV7-3 to TRBJ2-5; perhaps TRBD2 as D (7 bases). CDR3 size: 15 residues. The ends were cut back, 5 bases at V and 4 bases at J, with 17 bases in the middle. Germline V gene lookup returns CDR1 SGHTA and CDR2 FQGTGA. CDR3: CASSPLGGGGETQYF. Written as DNA, the CDR3 is TGTGCCAGCAGCCCACTGGGGGGCGGGGGAGAGACCCAGTACTTC.

The rearrangement joins TRBV29-1 to TRBJ2-3, with a possible D match to TRBD1 (6 bases). The V and J ends lost 8 bases and 3 bases respectively, with 12 bases between them. Germline V gene data show CDR1 as SQVTM and CDR2 as ANQGSEA. The CDR3 spans 12 residues. CDR3 bases: TGCAGCTATTTACAGGGTACAGATACGCAGTATTTT. It is translated as CSYLQGTDTQYF.

This chain connects TRBV2 to TRBJ2-7; 7 nucleotides line up with TRBD1. J was trimmed by 5 bases and V by 10 bases; bases with no gene match: 11. In germline, CDR1 is SNHLY, CDR2 FYNNEI. This CDR3 has 13 residues. This CDR3 reads CATQRQGGHEQYF. In nucleotides, the CDR3 is TGTGCCACCCAGAGACAGGGTGGACACGAGCAGTACTTC.

The rearrangement links TRBV4-1 to TRBJ1-2; the match to TRBD1 covers 11 bases. The CDR3 extends over 16 amino acids. Losses at the gene ends were 3 bases for V and 0 bases for J; bases not matched to a gene: 3. The germline CDR1 and CDR2 sequences are MGHRA and YSYEKL. The CDR3 spells CASSQGQGDTNYGYTF. For the CDR3, the DNA is TGCGCCAGCAGCCAGGGACAGGGGGATACTAACTATGGCTACACCTTC.

Details on this clone: One junction end does not reproduce the germline sequence, and a read error may be involved. The gene calls are TRBV19 and TRBJ2-4; D ambiguous. CDR1 is LNHDA, CDR2 SQIVND, per germline (reference sequence). The CDR3 consists of 13 residues. The CDR3 bases are TGTGCCAGTAGTGCCGAGATAATTACCGCGCTAGTCTTC. This codes for CASSAEIITALVF.

The CDR3 DNA follows: TGCAGTGCTAGAGAGGCCACTGAAGCTTTCTTT. Its translation: CSAREATEAFF. The rearrangement links TRBV20-1 to TRBJ1-1; D is undetermined. The germline V and J ends were trimmed by 0 bases and 4 bases, with 3 bases remaining between them. Germline V gene sequence: CDR1 DFQATT, CDR2 SNEGSKA (reference sequence). The CDR3 has 11 amino acids.

This clone was observed once. J is TRBJ2-3 and V is TRBV7-2; 9 bases map to TRBD2. CDR1 is SGHTA and CDR2 is FQGNSA in the germline V gene. The CDR3 has 14 residues. J was trimmed by 2 bases and V by 8 bases; bases with no gene match: 5. CDR3 loop: CASGPGLATDTQYF. CDR3 bases: TGTGCCAGCGGCCCGGGACTAGCCACAGATACGCAGTATTTT.

The V gene is TRBV7-8, the J gene TRBJ1-1; TRBD1 matches 7 bases. Germline V gene sequence: CDR1 SGHVS, CDR2 FQNEAQ. V dropped 4 bases and J dropped 3; count of bases not matched to a gene: 5. CDR3 length: 14 residues. In nucleotides, the CDR3 is TGTGCCAGCAGCTCCATCAGGGGGGACACTGAAGCTTTCTTT. Its translation: CASSSIRGDTEAFF.

This chain links TRBV2 with TRBJ1-1, with 8 bases aligning to TRBD1. Trimming took 4 bases from V and 1 from J; bases not matched to a gene: 8. The germline gives CDR1 SNHLY, CDR2 FYNNEI. The CDR3 is made up of 16 amino acids. CDR3 nucleotide sequence: TGTGCCAGCAGTGGAGATCACGGACAGGGGAACACTGAAGCTTTCTTT. Translating gives CASSGDHGQGNTEAFF.

This clone turned up a few times. The V call is TRBV29-1, the J call TRBJ2-7; 7 bases are a match to TRBD2. V shed 2 bases, J shed 4 bases, and the junction held 5 bases outside the gene matches. Per the germline V gene, CDR1 is SQVTM and CDR2 is ANQGSEA. The CDR3 has 13 residues. The chain's CDR3 is CSVESPGGYEQYF. CDR3 in DNA: TGCAGCGTTGAAAGCCCGGGGGGATACGAGCAGTACTTC.

The genes are TRBV7-9 and TRBJ2-5; D is unclear. The CDR3 totals 13 residues. Deletions cut 5 bases from V and 9 bases from J, with 16 bases between. The germline gives CDR1 SEHNR, CDR2 FQNEAQ (reference sequence). The DNA for the CDR3 is TGTGCCAGCAGCCCTGACTCGGGTCCGGCCCAGTACTTC. Amino acids: CASSPDSGPAQYF.

Only one count was recorded for this clone. The chain carries TRBV18 and TRBJ1-1, with TRBD1 matching 7 bases. Germline CDR1 and CDR2: KGHSH and LQKENI. The CDR3 covers 17 residues. After removal of 5 bases from V and 5 bases from J, the junction contained 17 bases not matched to a gene. DNA of the CDR3: TGTGCCAGCTCAGCTATTACACAGGGGAACAGAGGGACTGAAGCTTTCTTT. Translating gives CASSAITQGNRGTEAFF. Drawing the rest from reference TRBV18 and TRBJ1-1, the complete variable domain is NAGVMQNPRHLVRRRGQEARLRCSPMKGHSHVYWYRQLPEEGLKFMVYLQKENIIDESGMPKERFSAEFPKEGPSILRIQQVVRGDSAAYFCASSAITQGNRGTEAFFGQGTRLTVV.

The chain is built from TRBV7-8 and TRBJ2-7; maybe TRBD1 (6 bases). Germline V gene lookup returns CDR1 SGHVS and CDR2 FQNEAQ. Trimming stripped 9 bases from V and 7 bases from J, with 10 bases between. The CDR3 is made up of 10 amino acids. The CDR3 nucleotides read TGTGCCAGTCAGGGGTCGGAGCAGTACTTC. Translated: CASQGSEQYF.

This clone was seen only once. The chain couples TRBV7-2 to TRBJ2-1; D is possibly TRBD2 (5 bases). The CDR3 contains 16 residues. V shed 1 base and J shed 2 bases, with 12 bases lying between them. The germline gives CDR1 SGHTA, CDR2 FQGNSA. CDR3 sequence: CASSLGPAETYNEQFF. The CDR3, as DNA: TGTGCCAGCAGCTTAGGCCCAGCGGAAACCTACAATGAGCAGTTCTTC.

The chain links TRBV5-1 to TRBJ2-1; TRBD1 matches at 10 bases. This CDR3 comprises 14 residues. The V gene end was trimmed by 3 bases and the J gene end by 10 bases; junction bases not matched to a gene: 7. Germline CDR1 and CDR2: SGHRS and YFSETQ. The CDR3: CASSSEPTGGEQFF. The CDR3 nucleotides read TGCGCCAGCAGCTCCGAACCGACAGGGGGCGAGCAGTTCTTC.

The chain employs TRBV27 and TRBJ2-7; possible D gene TRBD1, 5 bases. Per germline, CDR1 MNHEY and CDR2 SMNVEV (reference sequence). Trimming stripped 2 bases from V and 2 bases from J, with 10 bases between. The CDR3 loop spans 14 amino acids. The CDR3 protein is CASSLAGSPYEQYF. The CDR3 DNA reads as TGTGCCAGCAGTTTAGCAGGGTCGCCCTACGAGCAGTACTTC.

J is TRBJ1-3 and V is TRBV19; no clear D. In germline, CDR1 is LNHDA, CDR2 SQIVND (reference sequence). Trimming left V 4 bases short and J 0 bases short, with 7 bases between. CDR3 length equals 14 residues. The CDR3 nucleotides read TGTGCCAGTAGTAGTTCTAGCTCTGGAAACACCATATATTTT. Residues: CASSSSSSGNTIYF.

The chain uses TRBV4-3 and TRBJ1-2; maybe TRBD1 (5 bases). The germline gives CDR1 LGHNA, CDR2 YSLEER. Trimming stripped 0 bases from V and 4 bases from J, with 12 bases between. The CDR3 consists of 15 residues. CDR3 DNA sequence: TGCGCCAGCAGCCAAGAGTTTGGGGCCCCCTATGGCTACACCTTC. It yields the protein CASSQEFGAPYGYTF.

This clone has just one count. The chain employs TRBV30 and TRBJ2-1; 8 nucleotides align to TRBD2. There are 13 residues in the CDR3. The germline CDR1 and CDR2 sequences are GTSNPN and SVGIG (reference sequence). The V gene end was trimmed by 4 bases and the J gene end by 9 bases; junction bases not matched to a gene: 8. As DNA, the CDR3 is TGTGCCTGGAACGGGGGGGCCATGGTTGAGCAGTTCTTC. It specifies CAWNGGAMVEQFF.

The chain has TRBV5-4 and TRBJ2-5, with D possibly being TRBD2 (6 bases). The CDR3 is made up of 15 amino acids. V shed 4 bases and J shed 4 bases, with 17 bases lying between them. The germline CDR1 and CDR2 sequences are SGHNT and YYREEE (reference sequence). The CDR3 protein is CASSQGLAGGETQYF. The CDR3 DNA follows: TGTGCCAGCAGCCAAGGGCTAGCCGGGGGAGAGACCCAGTACTTC.

This clone turned up a few times. This chain links TRBV5-3 with TRBJ1-3; tentative D call: TRBD1 (6 bases). TRBV5-3 is recorded as an ORF, its role being uncertain. Trimming removed 0 bases from V and 15 bases from J, with 19 bases in between. This CDR3 comprises 14 residues. CDR3 coding DNA: TGTGCCAGAAGCTTGGACAGGGCGATGCCCCCCGGATATTTT. It specifies CARSLDRAMPPGYF.

V usage is TRBV5-4 and J usage is TRBJ1-5; 9 nucleotides line up with TRBD1. Germline CDR1 SGHNT, CDR2 YYREEE (reference sequence). Trimming took 2 bases from V and 3 from J; bases not matched to a gene: 9. The CDR3 is made up of 17 amino acids. CDR3 sequence: CASSLRTGEGSNQPQHF. In DNA form, the CDR3 reads TGTGCCAGCAGCTTACGGACAGGGGAGGGCTCCAATCAGCCCCAGCATTTT.

The genes are TRBV27 and TRBJ1-1; possible D gene TRBD1, 6 bases. V dropped 4 bases and J dropped 3 bases, with 9 bases sitting between them. Germline CDR1 reads MNHEY; CDR2 reads SMNVEV (reference sequence). CDR3 length: 13 residues. CDR3 in amino acids: CASSSRGYTEAFF. CDR3 in DNA: TGTGCCAGCAGTTCCAGGGGTTACACTGAAGCTTTCTTT.

This chain connects TRBV5-1 to TRBJ1-6; no clear D. Germline loops: CDR1 SGHRS, CDR2 YFSETQ. This CDR3 has 15 amino acids. V dropped 4 bases and J dropped 9 bases, with 17 bases sitting between them. CDR3 residues: CASSPESGLGSPLHF. As DNA, the CDR3 is TGCGCCAGCAGCCCCGAATCGGGGTTAGGTTCACCCCTCCACTTT. Combining the CDR3 with reference TRBV5-1 and TRBJ1-6 gives the whole variable domain KAGVTQTPRYLIKTRGQQVTLSCSPISGHRSVSWYQQTPGQGLQFLFEYFSETQRNKGNFPGRFSGRQFSNSRSEMNVSTLELGDSALYLCASSPESGLGSPLHFGNGTRLTVT.

This clone was observed a few times. The chain uses TRBV7-9 and TRBJ1-1; no definite D call. The CDR3 runs to 14 residues. With 5 bases removed from V and 1 base from J, the gap between germline ends came to 11 bases. Germline CDR1 SEHNR, CDR2 FQNEAQ (reference sequence). The CDR3 nucleotides are TGTGCCAGCAGCCAAAAGGGAGCGAACACTGAAGCTTTCTTT. Its translation is CASSQKGANTEAFF. Together with reference TRBV7-9 and TRBJ1-1, the CDR3 gives the full variable domain: DTGVSQNPRHKITKRGQNVTFRCDPISEHNRLYWYRQTLGQGPEFLTYFQNEAQLEKSRLLSDRFSAERPKGSFSTLEIQRTEQGDSAMYLCASSQKGANTEAFFGQGTRLTVV.